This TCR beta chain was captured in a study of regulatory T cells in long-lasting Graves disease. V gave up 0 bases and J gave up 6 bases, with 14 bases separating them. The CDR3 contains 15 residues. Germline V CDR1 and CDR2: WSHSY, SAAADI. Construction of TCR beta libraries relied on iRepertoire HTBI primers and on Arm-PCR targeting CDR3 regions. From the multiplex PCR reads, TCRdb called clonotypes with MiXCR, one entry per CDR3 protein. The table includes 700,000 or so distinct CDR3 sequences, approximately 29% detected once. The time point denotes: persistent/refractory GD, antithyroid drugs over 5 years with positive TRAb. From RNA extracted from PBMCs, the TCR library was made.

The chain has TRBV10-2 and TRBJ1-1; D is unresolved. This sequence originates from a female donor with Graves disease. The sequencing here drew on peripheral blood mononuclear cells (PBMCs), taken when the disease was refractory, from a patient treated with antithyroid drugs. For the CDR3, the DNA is TGCGCCAGCAGTGAGTCGATCATCTGGACGTCTGAAGCTTTCTTT. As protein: CASSESIIWTSEAFF.